The source of this TCR beta chain is a study of blood T cell repertoires in COVID-19. Overall study: From T cells, B-cell-depleted T cells, or PBMCs came the material, which was cDNA or gDNA.

As originally analysed: It was from reference gene primer amplification that nucleated cell counts were estimated. Profiling relied on immunoSEQ multiplex PCR, and the TCRdb table lists in-frame clones only, not all of them. V, J and clone size are those of that table, while D and trimming were read from the DNA. Here the sample spans 70,000 or so clones, 70% to 90% being singletons. The ends lost 2 bases at V and 6 bases at J; junction bases unmatched: 3. Per germline, CDR1 MDHEN and CDR2 SYDVKM. CDR3 length: 14 residues. The sequenced sample was peripheral blood. The receptor's source is a man aged 65-85 years with active COVID-19. This sequence joins TRBV28 and TRBJ2-2, with 7 bases aligning to TRBD1. CDR3 residues: CASSLLQGAGELFF. In nucleotides, the CDR3 is TGTGCCAGCAGTTTACTCCAGGGGGCCGGGGAGCTGTTTTTT.